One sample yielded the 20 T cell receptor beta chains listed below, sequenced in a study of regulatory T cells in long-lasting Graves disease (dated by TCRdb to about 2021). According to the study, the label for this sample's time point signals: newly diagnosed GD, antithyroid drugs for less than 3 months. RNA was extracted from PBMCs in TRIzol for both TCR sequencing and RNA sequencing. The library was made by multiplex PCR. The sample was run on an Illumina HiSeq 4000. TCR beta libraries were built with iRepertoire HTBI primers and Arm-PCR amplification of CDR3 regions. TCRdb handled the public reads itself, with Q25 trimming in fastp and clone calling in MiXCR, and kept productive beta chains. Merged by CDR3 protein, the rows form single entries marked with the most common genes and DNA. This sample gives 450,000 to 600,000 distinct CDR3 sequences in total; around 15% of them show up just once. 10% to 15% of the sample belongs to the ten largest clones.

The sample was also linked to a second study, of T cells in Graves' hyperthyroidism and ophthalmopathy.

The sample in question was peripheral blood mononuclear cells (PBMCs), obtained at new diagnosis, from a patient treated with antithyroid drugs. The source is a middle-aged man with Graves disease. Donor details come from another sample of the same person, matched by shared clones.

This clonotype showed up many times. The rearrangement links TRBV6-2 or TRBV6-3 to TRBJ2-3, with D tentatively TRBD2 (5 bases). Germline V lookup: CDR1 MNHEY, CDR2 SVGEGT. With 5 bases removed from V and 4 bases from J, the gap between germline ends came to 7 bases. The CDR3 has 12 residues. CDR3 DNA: TGTGCCAGCAGTACGGACTCAGATACGCAGTATTTT. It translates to CASSTDSDTQYF.

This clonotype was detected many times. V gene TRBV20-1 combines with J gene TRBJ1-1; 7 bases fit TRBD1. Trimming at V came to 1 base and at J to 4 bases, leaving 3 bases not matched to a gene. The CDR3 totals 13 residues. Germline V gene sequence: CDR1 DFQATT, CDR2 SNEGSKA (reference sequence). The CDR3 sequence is CSARGQGGTEAFF. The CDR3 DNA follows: TGCAGTGCTAGAGGGCAGGGGGGCACTGAAGCTTTCTTT.

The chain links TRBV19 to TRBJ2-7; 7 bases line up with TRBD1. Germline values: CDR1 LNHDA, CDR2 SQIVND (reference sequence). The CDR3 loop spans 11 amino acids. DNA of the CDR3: TGTGCCAGTAGTCCCAGGAGGACAGGCCTCGTA. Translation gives CASSPRRTGLV.

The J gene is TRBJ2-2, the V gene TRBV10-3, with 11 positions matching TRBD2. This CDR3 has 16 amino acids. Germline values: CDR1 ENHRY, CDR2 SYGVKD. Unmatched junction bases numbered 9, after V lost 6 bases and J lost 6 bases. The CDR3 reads CAISNTSGSRSGELFF. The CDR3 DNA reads TGTGCCATCAGCAATACTAGCGGGAGCCGCTCCGGGGAGCTGTTTTTT.

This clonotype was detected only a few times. Here the CDR3 DNA reads TGTGCCAGCAGTGAACTAGCGGGAGGTATCACCGGGGAGCTGTTTTTT. Translated: CASSELAGGITGELFF. This sequence joins TRBV27 and TRBJ2-2, with 12 bases fitting TRBD2. CDR1 and CDR2 from the germline V gene are MNHEY and SMNVEV (reference sequence). CDR3 size: 16 residues. Trimming took 5 bases from V and 4 from J; bases not matched to a gene: 5.

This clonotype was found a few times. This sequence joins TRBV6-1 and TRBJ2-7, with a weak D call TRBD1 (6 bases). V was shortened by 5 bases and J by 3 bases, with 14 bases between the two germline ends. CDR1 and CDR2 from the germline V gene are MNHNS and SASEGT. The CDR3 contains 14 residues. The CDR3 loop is CASSLRDKNYEQYF. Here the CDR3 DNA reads TGTGCCAGCAGTCTACGGGACAAGAACTACGAGCAGTACTTC.

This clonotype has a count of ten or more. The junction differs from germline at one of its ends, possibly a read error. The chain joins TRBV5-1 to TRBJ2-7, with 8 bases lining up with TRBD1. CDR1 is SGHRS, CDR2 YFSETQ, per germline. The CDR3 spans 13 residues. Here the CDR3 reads CASGGTGPYEQYF. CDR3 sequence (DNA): TGTGCCAGCGGCGGGACAGGCCCCTACGAGCAGTACTTC.

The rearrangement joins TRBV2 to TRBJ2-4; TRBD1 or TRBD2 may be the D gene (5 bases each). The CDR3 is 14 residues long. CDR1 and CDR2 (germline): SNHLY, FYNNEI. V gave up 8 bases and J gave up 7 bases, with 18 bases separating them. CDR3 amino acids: CASGSGTNFNIQYF. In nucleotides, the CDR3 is TGTGCCAGCGGGAGTGGGACCAATTTTAACATTCAGTACTTC.

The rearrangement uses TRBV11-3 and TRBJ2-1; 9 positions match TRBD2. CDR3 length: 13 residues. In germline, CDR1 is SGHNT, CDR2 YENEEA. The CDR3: CTSGGRGYNEQFF. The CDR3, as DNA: TGTACCTCTGGCGGGAGGGGGTACAATGAGCAGTTCTTC.

CDR3 in amino acids: CASSVTGQPPGNEQFF. The CDR3 DNA sequence: TGTGCCAGTAGTGTAACAGGGCAACCACCAGGCAATGAGCAGTTCTTC. The chain couples TRBV19 to TRBJ2-1, with a weak D call TRBD1 (6 bases). The CDR3 runs to 16 residues. Germline V gene sequence: CDR1 LNHDA, CDR2 SQIVND (reference sequence). Trimming stripped 5 bases from V and 6 bases from J, with 20 bases between.

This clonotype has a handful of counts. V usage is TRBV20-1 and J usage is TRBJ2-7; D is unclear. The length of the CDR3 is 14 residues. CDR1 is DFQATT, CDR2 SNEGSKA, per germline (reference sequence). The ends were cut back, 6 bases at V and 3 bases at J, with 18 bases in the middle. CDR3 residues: CSAPGRANFYEQYF. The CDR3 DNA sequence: TGCAGTGCCCCAGGCCGGGCGAACTTCTACGAGCAGTACTTC.

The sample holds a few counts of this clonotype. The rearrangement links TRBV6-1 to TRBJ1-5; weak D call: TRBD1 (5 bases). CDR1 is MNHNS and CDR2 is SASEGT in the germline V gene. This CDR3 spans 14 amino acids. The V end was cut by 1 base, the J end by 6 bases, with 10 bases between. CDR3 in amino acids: CASSEVGAGQPQHF. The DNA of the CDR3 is TGTGCCAGCAGTGAAGTAGGGGCGGGTCAGCCCCAGCATTTT.

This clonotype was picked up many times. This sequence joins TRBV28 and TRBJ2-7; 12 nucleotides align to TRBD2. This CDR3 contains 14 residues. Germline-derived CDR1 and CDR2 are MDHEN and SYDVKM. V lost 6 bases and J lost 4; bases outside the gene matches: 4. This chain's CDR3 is CASRTSGSVYEQYF. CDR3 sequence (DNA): TGTGCCAGCAGGACTAGCGGGAGTGTGTACGAGCAGTACTTC.

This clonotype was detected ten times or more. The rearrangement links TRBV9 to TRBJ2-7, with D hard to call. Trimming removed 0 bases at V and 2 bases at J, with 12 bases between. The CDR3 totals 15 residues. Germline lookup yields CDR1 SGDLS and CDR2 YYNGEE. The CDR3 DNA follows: TGTGCCAGCAGCGTAGACACGGGCGACCCCTACGAGCAGTACTTC. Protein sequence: CASSVDTGDPYEQYF.

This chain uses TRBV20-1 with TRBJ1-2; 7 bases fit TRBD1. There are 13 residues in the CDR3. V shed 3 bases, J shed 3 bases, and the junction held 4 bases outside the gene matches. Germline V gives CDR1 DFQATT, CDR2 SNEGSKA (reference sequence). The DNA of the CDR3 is TGCAGTGCTAGGACAGGGTTATACTATGGCTACACCTTC. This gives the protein CSARTGLYYGYTF.

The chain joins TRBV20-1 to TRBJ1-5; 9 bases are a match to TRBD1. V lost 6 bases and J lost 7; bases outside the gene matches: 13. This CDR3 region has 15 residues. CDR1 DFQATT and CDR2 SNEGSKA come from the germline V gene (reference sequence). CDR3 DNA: TGCAGTGCCAGTCCCGGGACAGGGTCGGGGCAGCCCCAGCATTTT. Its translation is CSASPGTGSGQPQHF.

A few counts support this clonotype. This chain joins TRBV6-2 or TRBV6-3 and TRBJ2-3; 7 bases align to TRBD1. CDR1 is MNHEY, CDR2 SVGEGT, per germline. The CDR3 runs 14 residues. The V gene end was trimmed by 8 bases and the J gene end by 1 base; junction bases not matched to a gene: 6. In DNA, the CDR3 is TGTGCCAGCTCCGATACAGGGGGCACAGATACGCAGTATTTT. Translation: CASSDTGGTDTQYF.

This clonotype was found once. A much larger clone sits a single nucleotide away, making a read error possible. The CDR3 here is CASSSVGDNYGYTF. The CDR3 coding sequence is TGCGCCAGCAGCTCGGTTGGGGACAACTATGGCTACACCTTC. The V and J genes are TRBV5-1 and TRBJ1-2; D is possibly TRBD1 (5 bases). From germline, CDR1 is SGHRS and CDR2 YFSETQ. The length of the CDR3 is 14 residues. Trimming took 3 bases from V and 2 from J, leaving 11 bases between them.

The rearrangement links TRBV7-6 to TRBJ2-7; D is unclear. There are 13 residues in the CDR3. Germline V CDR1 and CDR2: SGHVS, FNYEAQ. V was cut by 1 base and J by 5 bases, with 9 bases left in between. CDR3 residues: CASSLGSLDEQYF. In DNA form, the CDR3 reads TGTGCCAGCAGCTTAGGCAGCCTGGACGAGCAGTACTTC. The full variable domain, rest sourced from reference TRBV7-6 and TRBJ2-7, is GAGVSQSPRYKVTKRGQDVALRCDPISGHVSLYWYRQALGQGPEFLTYFNYEAQQDKSGLPNDRFSAERPEGSISTLTIQRTEQRDSAMYRCASSLGSLDEQYFGPGTRLTVT.

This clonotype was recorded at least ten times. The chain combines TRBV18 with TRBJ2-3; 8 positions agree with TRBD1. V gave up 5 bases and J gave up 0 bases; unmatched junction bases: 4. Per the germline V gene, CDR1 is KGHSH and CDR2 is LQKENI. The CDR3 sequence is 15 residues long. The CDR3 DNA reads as TGTGCCAGCTCAAAGGGACAGGATAGCACAGATACGCAGTATTTT. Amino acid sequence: CASSKGQDSTDTQYF.